Each of the 10 T cell receptor beta chains below was sequenced from the same sample in a study of T cell responses to AZD1222 COVID-19 vaccine. The table came from immunoSEQ multiplex PCR; TCRdb's copy has only in-frame clones and leaves some out. The sample has some 120,000 clones, approximately 91% seen once. This specimen was peripheral blood, taken on day 0 of AZD1222 vaccination. The receptors were sampled from an adult in good health.

The chain recombines TRBV6-4 with TRBJ1-2; the D is unclear. Germline CDR1 reads MRHNA; CDR2 reads SNTAGT. V gave up 2 bases and J gave up 3 bases, with 7 bases separating them. The CDR3 runs 13 residues. CDR3 in amino acids: CASSDKEDYGYTF. The CDR3 DNA sequence: TGTGCCAGCAGTGACAAAGAAGACTATGGCTACACCTTC.

Only one count was recorded for this clone. The V and J genes are TRBV27 and TRBJ1-5; D gene ambiguous. V was cut by 5 bases and J by 0 bases, with 8 bases left in between. Germline V gene lookup returns CDR1 MNHEY and CDR2 SMNVEV (reference sequence). The CDR3 has 14 amino acids. The CDR3 DNA reads TGTGCCAGCAGTCCCGGCTATAGCAATCAGCCCCAGCATTTT. This encodes CASSPGYSNQPQHF.

Regarding this clone: Other nucleotide sequences from this sample produce the same CDR3. This rearrangement joins TRBV9 to TRBJ1-3; the D is unclear. Trimming stripped 2 bases from V and 1 base from J, with 7 bases between. The CDR3 has 14 residues. In germline, CDR1 is SGDLS, CDR2 YYNGEE. The CDR3 coding sequence is TGTGCCAGCAGCGTGGATTCATCTGGAAACACCATATATTTT. This codes for CASSVDSSGNTIYF. Together with reference TRBV9 and TRBJ1-3, the CDR3 gives the full variable domain: DSGVTQTPKHLITATGQRVTLRCSPRSGDLSVYWYQQSLDQGLQFLIQYYNGEERAKGNILERFSAQQFPDLHSELNLSSLELGDSALYFCASSVDSSGNTIYFGEGSWLTVV.

This clone is a singleton in its sample. V usage is TRBV15 and J usage is TRBJ2-7; the D is unclear. This CDR3 contains 16 residues. Between the trimmed V and J ends, which lost 0 bases and 2 bases, there was a span of 14 bases. Germline lookup yields CDR1 LNHNV and CDR2 YYDKDF (reference sequence). As DNA, the CDR3 is TGTGCCACCAGCAGAGATTGGACCATAAGCACCTACGAGCAGTACTTC. Its translation: CATSRDWTISTYEQYF.

The rearrangement joins TRBV20-1 to TRBJ1-5; a weak D match, TRBD1 (5 bases). This CDR3 is built from 15 residues. Trimming shortened V by 3 bases and J by 5 bases, and 17 bases separated the two germline ends. Germline CDR1 is DFQATT and CDR2 is SNEGSKA (reference sequence). The CDR3 nucleotides are TGCAGTGCTAGTAAAGGGGATCCTTCCCATCAGCCCCAGCATTTT. It specifies CSASKGDPSHQPQHF.

As DNA, the CDR3 is TGTGCCAGCAGTGGTGCACCGAACACTGAAGCTTTCTTT. The encoded protein is CASSGAPNTEAFF. The rearrangement uses TRBV7-3 and TRBJ1-1; D is unresolved. The CDR3 runs to 13 residues. Trimming removed 6 bases at V and 1 base at J, with 9 bases between. The germline V gene has CDR1 SGHTA and CDR2 FQGTGA.

This sequence joins TRBV6-6 and TRBJ1-1; 7 positions match TRBD1. J gave up 5 bases and V 5 bases, and 8 bases lay outside the gene matches. The germline gives CDR1 MNHNY, CDR2 SVGAGI (reference sequence). This CDR3 comprises 14 residues. CDR3 nucleotide sequence: TGTGCCAGCAGTGCCAAGGGGGCATGGACTGAAGCTTTCTTT. It encodes CASSAKGAWTEAFF.

The rearrangement links TRBV6-2 or TRBV6-3 to TRBJ2-7; D perhaps matches TRBD1 (5 bases). Trimming shortened V by 0 bases and J by 6 bases, and 12 bases separated the two germline ends. The germline V gene encodes CDR1 MNHEY and CDR2 SVGEGT. The CDR3 has 14 residues. This chain's CDR3 is CASSYSIARVEQYF. CDR3 nucleotides: TGTGCCAGCAGTTACTCGATAGCCAGGGTCGAGCAGTACTTC.

The chain employs TRBV5-1 and TRBJ1-4; possible D gene TRBD1, 6 bases. V was cut by 4 bases and J by 3 bases, with 13 bases left in between. CDR1 is SGHRS, CDR2 YFSETQ, per germline. This CDR3 contains 15 residues. DNA for the CDR3: TGCGCCAGCAGCGGGGGCCTGAACTCTAATGAAAAACTGTTTTTT. It is translated as CASSGGLNSNEKLFF.

This chain connects TRBV3-1 (or the pseudogene TRBV3-2) to TRBJ1-3, with D unresolved. V lost 4 bases and J 4 bases, leaving 5 bases between the germline ends. The CDR3 runs to 12 residues. Germline CDR1 is LGHDT and CDR2 is YNNKEL (reference sequence). DNA for the CDR3: TGTGCCAGCAGCCCCCTGGGAAACACCATATATTTT. As protein: CASSPLGNTIYF.